This entry concerns a single TCR beta chain. Its antigen is not known. Per germline, CDR1 SGHTA and CDR2 FQGNSA. The CDR3 spans 14 residues. The V gene end was trimmed by 7 bases and the J gene end by 2 bases; junction bases not matched to a gene: 3. The entirety of the isolated RNA underwent reverse transcription, so expressed TCRB transcripts were sequenced. TCRdb's copy holds only in-frame clones and misses some; the assay was immunoSEQ multiplex PCR. This table has roughly 500,000 clones, around 28% appearing once. This sample is part of a study of beta chain features in type 1 diabetes. The overall study: Analysis included over 90 million sorted cells drawn from all samples. Study findings and constraints: Researchers reported that naive, central memory and Treg TCRB repertoires appeared more similar in patients than in healthy donors. All four CD4+ subsets from Type 1 diabetes patients carried moderately but significantly shorter TCRB CDR3s. Over-representation of high TCR-expressing cells was a possible consequence of cDNA sequencing.

Input material: naive CD4+ T cells from blood. V and J are TRBV7-2 and TRBJ1-5; 9 bases line up with TRBD1. The TCR comes from a man younger than 35 in good health. The CDR3 DNA sequence: TGTGCCAGCACTGGGGACAGGGGCAATCAGCCCCAGCATTTT. It encodes CASTGDRGNQPQHF. Variable domain in full (rest from reference TRBV7-2 and TRBJ1-5): GAGVSQSPSNKVTEKGKDVELRCDPISGHTALYWYRQSLGQGLEFLIYFQGNSAPDKSGLPSDRFSAERTGGSVSTLTIQRTQQEDSAVYLCASTGDRGNQPQHFGDGTRLSIL.